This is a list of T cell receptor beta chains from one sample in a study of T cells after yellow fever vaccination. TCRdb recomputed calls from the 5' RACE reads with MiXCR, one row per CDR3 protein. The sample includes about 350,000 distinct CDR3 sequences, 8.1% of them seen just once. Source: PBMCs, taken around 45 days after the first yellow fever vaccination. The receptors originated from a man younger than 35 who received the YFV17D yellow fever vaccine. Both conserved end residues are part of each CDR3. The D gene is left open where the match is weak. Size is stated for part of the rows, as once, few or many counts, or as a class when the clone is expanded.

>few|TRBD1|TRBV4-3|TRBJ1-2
TGCGCCAGCAGCCAAGCTAGACAGGGTGTCTCTGGCTACACCTTC
CASSQARQGVSGYTF
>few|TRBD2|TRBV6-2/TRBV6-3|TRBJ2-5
TGTGCCAGCAGTCGACTAGCGGGGGCTGAGACCCAGTACTTC
CASSRLAGAETQYF
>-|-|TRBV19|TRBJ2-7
TGTGCCACCCAGGGGCTCCCCTACGAGCAGTACTTC
CATQGLPYEQYF
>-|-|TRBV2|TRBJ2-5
TGTGCCAGCAGTGCTGCCTCCATTCTCCAAGAGACCCAGTACTTC
CASSAASILQETQYF
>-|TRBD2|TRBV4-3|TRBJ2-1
TGCGCCAGCAGCCGGGCGGGGGGGCCTTACGATGAGCAGTTCTTC
CASSRAGGPYDEQFF
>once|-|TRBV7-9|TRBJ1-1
TGTGCCAGCAGCTTCGGTTGGGGGGAGGACACTGAAGCTTTCTTT
CASSFGWGEDTEAFF
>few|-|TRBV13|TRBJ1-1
TGTGCCAGCAGCTCTTACAGGGTCACTGAAGCTTTCTTT
CASSSYRVTEAFF
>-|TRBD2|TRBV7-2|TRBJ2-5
TGTGCCAGCAGGTTACCCTTCGGCGGGGGGGCCGGAGAGACCCAGTACTTC
CASRLPFGGGAGETQYF
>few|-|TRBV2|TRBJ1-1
TGTGCCAGCAGTGGTTGGCCCACGAACACTGAAGCTTTCTTT
CASSGWPTNTEAFF
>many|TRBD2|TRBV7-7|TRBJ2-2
TGTGCTAGCAGCTTAGCGGGGTCAGAGAACACCGGGGAGCTGTTTTTT
CASSLAGSENTGELFF